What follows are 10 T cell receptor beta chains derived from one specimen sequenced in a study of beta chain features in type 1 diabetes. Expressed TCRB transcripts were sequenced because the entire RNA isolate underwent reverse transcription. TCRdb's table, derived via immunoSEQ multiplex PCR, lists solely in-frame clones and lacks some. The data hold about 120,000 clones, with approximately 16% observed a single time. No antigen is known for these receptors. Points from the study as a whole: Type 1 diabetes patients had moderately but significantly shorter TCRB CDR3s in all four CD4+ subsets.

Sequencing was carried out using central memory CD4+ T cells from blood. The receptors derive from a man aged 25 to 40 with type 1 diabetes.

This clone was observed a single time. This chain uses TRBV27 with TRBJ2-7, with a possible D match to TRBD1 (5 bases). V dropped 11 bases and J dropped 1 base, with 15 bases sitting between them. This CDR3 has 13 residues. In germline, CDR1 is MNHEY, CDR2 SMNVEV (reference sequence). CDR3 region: CAVQSSGSYEQYF. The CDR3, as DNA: TGTGCCGTTCAATCCTCAGGGTCCTACGAGCAGTACTTC.

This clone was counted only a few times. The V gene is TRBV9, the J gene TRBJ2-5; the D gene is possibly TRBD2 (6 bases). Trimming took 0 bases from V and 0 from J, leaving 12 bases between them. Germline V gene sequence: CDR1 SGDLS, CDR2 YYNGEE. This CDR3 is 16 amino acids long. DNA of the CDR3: TGTGCCAGCAGCGTAGGAGTAGCGGCTCACCAAGAGACCCAGTACTTC. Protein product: CASSVGVAAHQETQYF.

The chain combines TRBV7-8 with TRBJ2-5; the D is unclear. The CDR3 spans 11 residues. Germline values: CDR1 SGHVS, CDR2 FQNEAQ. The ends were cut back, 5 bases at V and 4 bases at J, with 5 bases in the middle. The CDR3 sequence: CASSGVETQYF. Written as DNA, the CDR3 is TGTGCCAGCAGCGGGGTAGAGACCCAGTACTTC.

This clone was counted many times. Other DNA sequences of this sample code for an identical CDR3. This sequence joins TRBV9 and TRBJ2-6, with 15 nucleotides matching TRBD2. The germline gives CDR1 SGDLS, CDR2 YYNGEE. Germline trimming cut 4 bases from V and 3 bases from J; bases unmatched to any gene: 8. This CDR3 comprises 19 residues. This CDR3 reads CASSPRTSGGAGGANVLTF. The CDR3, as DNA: TGTGCCAGCAGCCCCCGGACTAGCGGGGGGGCAGGTGGGGCCAACGTCCTGACTTTC.

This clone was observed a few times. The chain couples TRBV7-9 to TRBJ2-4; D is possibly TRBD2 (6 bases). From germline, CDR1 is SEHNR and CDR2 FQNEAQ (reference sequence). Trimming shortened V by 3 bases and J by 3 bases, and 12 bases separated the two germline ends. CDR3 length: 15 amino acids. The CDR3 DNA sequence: TGTGCCAGCAGCTTGCGGGGAATGGACAAAAACATTCAGTACTTC. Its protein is CASSLRGMDKNIQYF. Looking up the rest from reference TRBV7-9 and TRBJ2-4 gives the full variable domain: DTGVSQNPRHKITKRGQNVTFRCDPISEHNRLYWYRQTLGQGPEFLTYFQNEAQLEKSRLLSDRFSAERPKGSFSTLEIQRTEQGDSAMYLCASSLRGMDKNIQYFGAGTRLSVL.

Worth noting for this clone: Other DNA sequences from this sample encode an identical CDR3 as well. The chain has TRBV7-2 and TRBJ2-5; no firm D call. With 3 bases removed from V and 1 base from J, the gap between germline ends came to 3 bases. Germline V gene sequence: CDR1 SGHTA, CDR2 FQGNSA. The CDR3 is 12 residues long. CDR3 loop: CASSLIQETQYF. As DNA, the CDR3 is TGTGCCAGCAGCTTGATCCAAGAGACCCAGTACTTC. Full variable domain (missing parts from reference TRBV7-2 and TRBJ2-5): GAGVSQSPSNKVTEKGKDVELRCDPISGHTALYWYRQSLGQGLEFLIYFQGNSAPDKSGLPSDRFSAERTGGSVSTLTIQRTQQEDSAVYLCASSLIQETQYFGPGTRLLVL.

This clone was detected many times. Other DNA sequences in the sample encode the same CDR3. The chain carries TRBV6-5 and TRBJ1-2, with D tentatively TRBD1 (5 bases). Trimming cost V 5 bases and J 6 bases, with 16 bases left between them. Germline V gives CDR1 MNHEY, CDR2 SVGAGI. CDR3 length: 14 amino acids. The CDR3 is CASSPGWGMDGYTF. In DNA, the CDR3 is TGTGCCAGCAGTCCAGGGTGGGGGATGGATGGCTACACCTTC.

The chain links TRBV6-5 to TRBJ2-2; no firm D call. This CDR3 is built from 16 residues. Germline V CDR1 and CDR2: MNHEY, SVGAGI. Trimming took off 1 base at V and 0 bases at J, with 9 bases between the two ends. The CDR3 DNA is TGTGCCAGCAGTTACTGGAGTGGGACGAACACCGGGGAGCTGTTTTTT. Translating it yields CASSYWSGTNTGELFF.

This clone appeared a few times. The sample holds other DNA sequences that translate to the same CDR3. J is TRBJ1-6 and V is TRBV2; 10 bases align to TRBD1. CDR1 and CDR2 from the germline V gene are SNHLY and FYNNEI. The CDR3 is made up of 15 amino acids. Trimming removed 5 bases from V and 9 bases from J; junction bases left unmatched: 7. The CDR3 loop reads CASSLTGGAGSPLHF. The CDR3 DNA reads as TGTGCCAGCAGTCTGACAGGGGGCGCGGGTTCACCCCTCCACTTT.

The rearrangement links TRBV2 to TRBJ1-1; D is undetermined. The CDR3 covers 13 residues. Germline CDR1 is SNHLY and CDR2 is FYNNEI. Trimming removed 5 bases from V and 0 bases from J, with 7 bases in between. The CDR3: CASSYSLNTEAFF. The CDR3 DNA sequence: TGTGCCAGCAGTTACAGTCTGAACACTGAAGCTTTCTTT.